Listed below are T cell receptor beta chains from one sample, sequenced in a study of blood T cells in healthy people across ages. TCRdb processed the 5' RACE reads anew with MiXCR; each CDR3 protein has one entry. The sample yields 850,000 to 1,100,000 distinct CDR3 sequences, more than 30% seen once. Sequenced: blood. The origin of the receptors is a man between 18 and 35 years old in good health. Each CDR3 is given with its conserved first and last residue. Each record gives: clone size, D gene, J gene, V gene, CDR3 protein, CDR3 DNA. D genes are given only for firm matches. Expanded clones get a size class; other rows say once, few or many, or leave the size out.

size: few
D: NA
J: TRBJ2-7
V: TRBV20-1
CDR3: CSARDEAGQAYEQYF
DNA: TGCAGTGCTAGAGATGAAGCAGGGCAAGCCTACGAGCAGTACTTC

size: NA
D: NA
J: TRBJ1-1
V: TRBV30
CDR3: CAWSAGINTEAFF
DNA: TGTGCCTGGAGTGCGGGGATTAACACTGAAGCTTTCTTT

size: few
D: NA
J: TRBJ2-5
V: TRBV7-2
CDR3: CASSFPAGSRLYF
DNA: TGTGCCAGCAGCTTCCCAGCAGGGAGCAGGTTGTACTTC

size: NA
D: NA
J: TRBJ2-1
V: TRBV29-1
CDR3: CSVVPSGTSYNEQFF
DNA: TGCAGCGTTGTCCCAAGCGGCACGTCCTACAATGAGCAGTTCTTC

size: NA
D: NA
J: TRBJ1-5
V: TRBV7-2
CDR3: CASSLETTGFSNQPQHF
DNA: TGTGCCAGCAGCTTAGAGACTACGGGATTTAGCAATCAGCCCCAGCATTTT

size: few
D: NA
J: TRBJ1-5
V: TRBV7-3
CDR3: CASSYELQPQHF
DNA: TGTGCCAGCAGCTACGAGTTACAGCCCCAGCATTTT

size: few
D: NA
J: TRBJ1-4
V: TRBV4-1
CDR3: CASSQATGSYEKLFF
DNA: TGCGCCAGCAGCCAAGCGACAGGTTCCTATGAAAAACTGTTTTTT

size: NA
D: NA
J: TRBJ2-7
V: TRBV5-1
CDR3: CASSLGGIPYEQYF
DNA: TGCGCCAGCAGCTTGGGCGGCATTCCCTACGAGCAGTACTTC

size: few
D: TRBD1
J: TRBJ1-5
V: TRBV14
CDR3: CASSQDTDEDRVYQPQHF
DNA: TGTGCCAGCAGCCAAGACACCGATGAGGACAGGGTATACCAGCCCCAGCATTTT

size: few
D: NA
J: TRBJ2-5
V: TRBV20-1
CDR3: CSARDERQQETQYF
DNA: TGCAGTGCTAGAGATGAAAGGCAGCAAGAGACCCAGTACTTC

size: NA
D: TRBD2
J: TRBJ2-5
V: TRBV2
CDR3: CASRHRLAPQETQYF
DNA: TGTGCCAGCAGACACCGACTAGCGCCGCAAGAGACCCAGTACTTC

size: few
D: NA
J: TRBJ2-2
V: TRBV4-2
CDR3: CASSLRGLTNTGELFF
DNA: TGTGCCAGCAGCCTACGGGGACTGACGAACACCGGGGAGCTGTTTTTT

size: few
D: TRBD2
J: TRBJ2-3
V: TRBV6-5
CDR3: CASSRSGTNTQYF
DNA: TGTGCCAGCAGTCGTAGCGGGACGAATACGCAGTATTTT

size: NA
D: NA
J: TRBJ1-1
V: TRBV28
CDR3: CASSLRPTVLNTEAFF
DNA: TGTGCCAGCAGTTTACGCCCGACAGTTCTGAACACTGAAGCTTTCTTT

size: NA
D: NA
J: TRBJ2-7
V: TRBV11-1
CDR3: CASSLHSFREQYF
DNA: TGTGCCAGCAGCTTACACTCCTTTCGAGAGCAGTACTTC

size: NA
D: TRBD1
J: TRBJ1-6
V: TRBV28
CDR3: CASSLPLGTADNSPLHF
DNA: TGTGCCAGCAGCTTGCCGCTCGGGACAGCTGATAATTCACCCCTCCACTTT

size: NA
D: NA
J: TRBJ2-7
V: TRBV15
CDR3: CATSSRYSHYEQYF
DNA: TGTGCCACCAGCAGCCGCTATTCACACTACGAGCAGTACTTC

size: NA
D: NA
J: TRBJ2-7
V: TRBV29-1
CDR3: CSVEPGNEQYF
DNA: TGCAGCGTGGAGCCGGGGAACGAGCAGTACTTC

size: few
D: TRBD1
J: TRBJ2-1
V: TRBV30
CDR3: CAWRTTGGVSNEQFF
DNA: TGTGCCTGGAGGACCACAGGGGGCGTTAGTAATGAGCAGTTCTTC

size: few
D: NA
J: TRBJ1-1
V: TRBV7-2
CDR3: CASSSTGFTEAFF
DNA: TGTGCCAGCAGCTCGACAGGATTCACTGAAGCTTTCTTT

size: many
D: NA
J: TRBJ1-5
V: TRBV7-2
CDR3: CASSLNNQPQHF
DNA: TGTGCCAGCAGCTTAAACAATCAGCCCCAGCATTTT

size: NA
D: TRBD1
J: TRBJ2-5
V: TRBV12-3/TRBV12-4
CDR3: CASSSMDRKTQYF
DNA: TGTGCCAGCAGTTCGATGGACAGGAAGACCCAGTACTTC

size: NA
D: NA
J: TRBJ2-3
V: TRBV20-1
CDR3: CSASPTSTDTQYF
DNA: TGCAGTGCTAGTCCGACTAGCACAGATACGCAGTATTTT

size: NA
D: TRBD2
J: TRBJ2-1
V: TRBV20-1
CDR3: CSARDQTSGAYNEQFF
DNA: TGCAGTGCTAGAGATCAGACTAGCGGGGCCTACAATGAGCAGTTCTTC

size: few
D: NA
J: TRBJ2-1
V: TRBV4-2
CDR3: CASSPTRPDNEQFF
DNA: TGTGCCAGCAGCCCAACTCGCCCAGACAATGAGCAGTTCTTC

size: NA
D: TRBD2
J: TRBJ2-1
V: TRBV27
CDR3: CATWLGLDSHNERFF
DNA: TGTGCCACTTGGTTGGGACTAGACTCTCACAATGAGCGGTTCTTC

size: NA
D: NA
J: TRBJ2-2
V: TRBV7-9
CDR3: CASSLVGLLTGELFF
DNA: TGTGCCAGCAGCTTAGTCGGACTTCTGACCGGGGAGCTGTTTTTT

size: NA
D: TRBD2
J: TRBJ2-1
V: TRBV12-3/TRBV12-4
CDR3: CASSSLAEYNEQFF
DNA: TGTGCCAGCAGTTCCCTAGCGGAGTACAATGAGCAGTTCTTC

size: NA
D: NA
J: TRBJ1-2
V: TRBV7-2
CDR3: CASSLARGVKNYGYTF
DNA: TGTGCCAGCAGCTTAGCGCGAGGGGTCAAGAACTATGGCTACACCTTC

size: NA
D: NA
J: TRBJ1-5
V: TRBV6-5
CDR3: CASSDGIGQPQHF
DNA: TGTGCCAGCAGTGACGGCATAGGTCAGCCCCAGCATTTT

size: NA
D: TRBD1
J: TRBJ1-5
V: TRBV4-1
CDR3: CASSQAAGTENQPQHF
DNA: TGCGCCAGCAGCCAAGCCGCCGGGACAGAAAATCAGCCCCAGCATTTT

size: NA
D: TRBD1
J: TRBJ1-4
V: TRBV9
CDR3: CASSVGQGKSEKLFF
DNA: TGTGCCAGCAGCGTGGGACAGGGGAAGAGTGAAAAACTGTTTTTT

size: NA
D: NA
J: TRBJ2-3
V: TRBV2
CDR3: CASSDGTTDTQYF
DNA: TGTGCCAGCAGTGACGGCACCACAGATACGCAGTATTTT

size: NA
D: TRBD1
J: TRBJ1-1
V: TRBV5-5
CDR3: CASSLERQGASGTEAFF
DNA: TGTGCCAGCAGCTTGGAGAGGCAGGGGGCCTCAGGTACTGAAGCTTTCTTT

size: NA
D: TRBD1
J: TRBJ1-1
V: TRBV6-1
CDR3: CASSRTGESAWEAFF
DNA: TGTGCCAGCAGCCGGACAGGGGAGTCGGCGTGGGAAGCTTTCTTT

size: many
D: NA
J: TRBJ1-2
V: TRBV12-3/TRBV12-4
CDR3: CASRQGISYGYTF
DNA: TGTGCCAGCAGACAGGGAATCTCCTATGGCTACACCTTC

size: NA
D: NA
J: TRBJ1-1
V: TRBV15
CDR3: CATSRDLAPLFREMAEAFF
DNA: TGTGCCACCAGCAGAGATTTAGCACCTCTCTTCCGGGAAATGGCTGAAGCTTTCTTT